This T cell receptor (beta chain) originates from a study of shared clonotypes between healthy human individuals (dated by TCRdb to 2020 to 2021). Study-level background: The cohort included a few men and a couple of women between 18 and 49 years of age. Per donor, three plates each were used for CD4 naive and CD4 memory, two for CD8 naive, and one for CD8 memory. To estimate repertoire size and how much clonotype sharing occurs between individuals, the study deeply sequenced the blood TCR repertoires of several healthy adults. To increase sequencing depth and limit assay-specific biases, TCR repertoire library preparation and sequencing were carried out by different laboratories using diverse techniques. Leukapheresis yielded between about 0.8 and 9.5 billion PBMCs per donor. What the work shows at the level of the full study, not this receptor alone: Across a few donors, about 5.2% of naive CD4, roughly 3.8% of naive CD8, about 2.3% of memory CD4, and around 0.4% of memory CD8 clonotypes were shared. Rarefaction of sorted-subset datasets indicated incomplete sequencing despite the large sequencing depth. Pairwise subsampling led to the expectation that sequencing depth would affect the degree of clonotype sharing among donors. Compared with non-shared clonotypes, the clonotypes found in all four sorted-subset donors had higher generation probabilities. Naive subsets generally had larger estimated clonotype richness than memory subsets. The small number of donors limited the genetic and exposure-history diversity represented. Only blood was sampled, and tissue TCR repertoires likely differ from those in blood.

TCR CDR3 regions were amplified from genomic DNA by multiplex PCR using the deep immunoSEQ assay. Extracted genomic DNA from each cell subset was distributed evenly across all wells of several immunoSEQ 96-well plates, and each plate was treated as a replicate. For sorted subsets, each replicate PCR was loaded with 150 to 250 ng genomic DNA, equivalent to about 33,000 T cell genomes. Purified libraries were measured with a Qubit 3.0 fluorometer, size-checked on a Bioanalyzer 2100, and measured again with the KAPA Library Quantification kit. Every immunoSEQ 96-well plate was sequenced on a dedicated single-read 150-cycle Illumina NextSeq 550 flow cell. Per the source publication's procedure: Because only junctional sequences without quality scores were contained in the immunoSEQ output, filtering matching that applied to full-length reads could not be performed. Sequences were annotated with PyIR, a Python wrapper for IgBLAST v1.9, using IMGT germline references to assign V/J genes and CDR3. Reads were removed for weak V/J assignments (E-value above 1e-6), missing CDR3, stop codons, out-of-frame junctions, or ambiguous translated residues. V3J clonotypes were defined as sequences sharing an identical inferred V gene, J gene, and CDR3 amino acid sequence. Percentage overlap between repertoires was computed as shared unique clonotypes divided by the size of the smaller repertoire. Richness of each repertoire was evaluated using RTK rarefaction, the Chao1 estimator, and Recon v2.1 estimates of unobserved clonotypes. OLGA was used to compute generation probabilities for all TCRbeta clonotypes that the gDNA method yielded from a handful of donors. The immuneACCESS repertoire file appears here via TCRdb, limited to in-frame rearrangements. These files lack a portion of the clones; in checked studies, under half of the deficit traces to unresolved V genes, and the cause of the others is not known. D and trimming come from the DNA, and the V and J calls and clone size come from that table. In all, the sample holds approximately 980,000 clones, and 60% to 85% of those were seen once. Around 1.4% of the sample goes to the ten largest clones.

The donors were healthy, HIV-negative adults with no recently reported acute infections or vaccinations. Every donor was a Caucasian adult residing in Nashville, Tennessee, USA. Magnetic negative selection was used to enrich CD4+ T cells, after which naive cells were positively selected on CD45RA and the negative fraction became the memory subset. After blood collection by leukapheresis, PBMCs were isolated using Ficoll-Histopaque density gradient centrifugation and then cryopreserved in the vapor phase of liquid nitrogen. Analytical flow cytometry was used to check the purity and quantity of each magnetically sorted T cell population. Genomic DNA was isolated from every sorted fraction and measured by UV absorbance on a Nanodrop 2000c. With regard to this clone: The antigen it binds to is not known. There are no base qualities to consult, and no much larger clone falls within one base.

The sample comprised memory CD4+ T cells sorted from blood. The label giving this sample's cell subset or site can be read as: CD45RA-negative fraction. The TCR was taken from a man between 18 and 35 years old in good health.

The CDR3 reads as follows: CASSYLGGGSSSGNTIYF. The nucleotide sequence is TGTGCCAGTAGCTACCTCGGAGGGGGGTCGAGCTCTGGAAACACCATATATTTT. This chain joins TRBV19 to TRBJ1-3; TRBD1 is a weak D gene call, 6 bases matching. The CDR3 starts with the cysteine, ends with the phenylalanine, and has 18 residues. Here the CDR3 DNA is all that survives: 54 bases in frame from base 1. The germline V gene (reference sequence) yields LNHDA for CDR1 and SQIVND for CDR2. V is pared back by 6 bases and J by 0 bases, with 21 bases lying between the germline termini. The variable domain in full, with residues beyond the CDR3 obtained from the reference TRBV19 and TRBJ1-3 genes, is DGGITQSPKYLFRKEGQNVTLSCEQNLNHDAMYWYRQDPGQGLRLIYYSQIVNDFQKGDIAEGYSVSREKKESFPLTVTSAQKNPTAFYLCASSYLGGGSSSGNTIYFGEGSWLTVV.